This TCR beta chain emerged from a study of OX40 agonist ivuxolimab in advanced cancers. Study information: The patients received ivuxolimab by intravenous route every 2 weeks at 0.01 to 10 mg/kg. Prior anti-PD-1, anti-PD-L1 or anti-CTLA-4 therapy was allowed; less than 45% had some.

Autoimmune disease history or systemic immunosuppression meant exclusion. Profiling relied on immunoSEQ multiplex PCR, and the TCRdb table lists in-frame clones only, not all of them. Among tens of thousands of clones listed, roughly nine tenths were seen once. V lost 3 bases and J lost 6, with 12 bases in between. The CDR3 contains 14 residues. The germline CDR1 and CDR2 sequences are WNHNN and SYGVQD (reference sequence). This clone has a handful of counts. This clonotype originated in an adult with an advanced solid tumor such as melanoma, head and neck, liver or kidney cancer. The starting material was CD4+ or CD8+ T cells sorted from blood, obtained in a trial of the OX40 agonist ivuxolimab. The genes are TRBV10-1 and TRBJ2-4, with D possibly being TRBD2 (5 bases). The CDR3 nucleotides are TGCGCCAGCAGTGAAGACCCGAGGGTAAACATTCAGTACTTC. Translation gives CASSEDPRVNIQYF.